This T cell receptor (beta chain) was captured in a study of blood T cell repertoires in COVID-19. At the level of the study: Sample material is recorded as cDNA or gDNA derived from T cells, B-cell-depleted T cells, or PBMCs.

Per germline, CDR1 SEHNR and CDR2 FQNEAQ (reference sequence). Trimming removed 3 bases from V and 6 bases from J, with 14 bases in between. This CDR3 comprises 14 residues. TCRdb's copy holds only in-frame clones and misses some; the assay was immunoSEQ multiplex PCR. The sample includes about 39,000 clones, 85% of them seen just once. This TCR was recovered from a human donor in a cohort sampled during active COVID-19. Source material: peripheral blood. This chain connects TRBV7-9 to TRBJ1-1, with a possible D match to TRBD1 (5 bases). The CDR3 nucleotides read TGTGCCAGCAGCTTCGGAGACCGGGACTCTGAAGCTTTCTTT. Translating it yields CASSFGDRDSEAFF. The full variable domain, in which reference TRBV7-9 and TRBJ1-1 provide the parts outside the CDR3, is DTGVSQNPRHKITKRGQNVTFRCDPISEHNRLYWYRQTLGQGPEFLTYFQNEAQLEKSRLLSDRFSAERPKGSFSTLEIQRTEQGDSAMYLCASSFGDRDSEAFFGQGTRLTVV.